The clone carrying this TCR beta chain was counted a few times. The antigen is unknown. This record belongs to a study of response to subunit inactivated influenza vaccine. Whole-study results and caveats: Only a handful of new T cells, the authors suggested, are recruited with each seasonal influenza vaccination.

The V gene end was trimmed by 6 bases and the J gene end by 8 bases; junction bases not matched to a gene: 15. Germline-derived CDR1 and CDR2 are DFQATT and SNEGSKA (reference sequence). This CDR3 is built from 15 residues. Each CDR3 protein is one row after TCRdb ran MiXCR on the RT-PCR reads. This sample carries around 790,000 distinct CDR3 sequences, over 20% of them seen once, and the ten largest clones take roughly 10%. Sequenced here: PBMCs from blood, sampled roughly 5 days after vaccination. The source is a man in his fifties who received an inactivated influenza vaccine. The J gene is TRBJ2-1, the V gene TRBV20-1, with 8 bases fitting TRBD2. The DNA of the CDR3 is TGCAGTGCCCGCGACTCAGCGGGAGTCAACGATGAGCAGTTCTTC. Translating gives CSARDSAGVNDEQFF.